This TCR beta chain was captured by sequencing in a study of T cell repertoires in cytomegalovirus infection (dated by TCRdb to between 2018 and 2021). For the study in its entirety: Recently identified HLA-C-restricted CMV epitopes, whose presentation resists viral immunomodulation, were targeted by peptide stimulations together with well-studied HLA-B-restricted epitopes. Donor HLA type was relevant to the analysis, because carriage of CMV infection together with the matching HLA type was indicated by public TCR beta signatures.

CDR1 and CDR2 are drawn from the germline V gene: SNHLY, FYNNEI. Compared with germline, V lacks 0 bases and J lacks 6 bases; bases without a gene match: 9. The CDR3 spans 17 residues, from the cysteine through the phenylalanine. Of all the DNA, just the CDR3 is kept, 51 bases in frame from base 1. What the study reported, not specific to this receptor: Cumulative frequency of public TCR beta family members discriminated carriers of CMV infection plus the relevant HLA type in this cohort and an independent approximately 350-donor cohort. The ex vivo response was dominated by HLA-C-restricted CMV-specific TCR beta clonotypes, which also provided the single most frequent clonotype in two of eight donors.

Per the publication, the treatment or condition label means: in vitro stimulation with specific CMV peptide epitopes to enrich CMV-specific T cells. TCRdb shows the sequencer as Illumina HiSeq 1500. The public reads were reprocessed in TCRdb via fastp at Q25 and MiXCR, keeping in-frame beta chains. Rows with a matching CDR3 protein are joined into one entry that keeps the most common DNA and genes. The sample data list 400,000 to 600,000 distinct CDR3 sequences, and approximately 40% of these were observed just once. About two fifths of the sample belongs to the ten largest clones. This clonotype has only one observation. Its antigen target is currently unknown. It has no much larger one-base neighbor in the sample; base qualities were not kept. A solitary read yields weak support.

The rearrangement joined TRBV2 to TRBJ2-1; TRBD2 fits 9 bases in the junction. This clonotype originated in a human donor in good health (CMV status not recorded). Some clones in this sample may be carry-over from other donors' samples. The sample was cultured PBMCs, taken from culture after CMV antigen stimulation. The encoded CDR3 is CASSEALLSGRSNEQFF. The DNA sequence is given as TGTGCCAGCAGTGAAGCCTTACTAAGCGGGAGGTCCAATGAGCAGTTCTTC.